The 12 T cell receptor beta chains below were found in one sample sequenced in a study of T cell changes during pregnancy in multiple sclerosis. Profiling relied on immunoSEQ multiplex PCR, and the TCRdb table lists in-frame clones only, not all of them. Altogether about 81,000 clones are present, over 90% being singletons, with the ten largest covering 2% to 3%. The material sequenced was peripheral blood, taken in the third trimester of pregnancy. The receptor source for this set is a female donor with multiple sclerosis, enrolled in a pregnancy study.

This clone has just one count. V is TRBV6-4 and J is TRBJ2-3, with 9 bases matching TRBD1. The junction had 1 base not matched to a gene; V was cut back by 4 bases and J by 2 bases. Germline assignment: CDR1 MRHNA and CDR2 SNTAGT. CDR3 size: 14 residues. CDR3 DNA: TGTGCCAGCAGTGGACAGGGGGACACAGATACGCAGTATTTT. This translates into CASSGQGDTDTQYF.

This rearrangement joins TRBV30 to TRBJ2-3, with a weak D call TRBD1 (5 bases). Trimming left V 0 bases short and J 1 base short, with 8 bases between. The germline V gene has CDR1 GTSNPN and CDR2 SVGIG (reference sequence). The CDR3 is 14 amino acids. DNA for the CDR3: TGTGCCTGGAGTGTACAAGGGGGCACAGATACGCAGTATTTT. Translation: CAWSVQGGTDTQYF.

This clone was observed a single time. This chain connects TRBV7-3 to TRBJ2-3, with D possibly TRBD2 on 5 matching bases. This CDR3 is 16 amino acids long. Germline loops: CDR1 SGHTA, CDR2 FQGTGA. Trimming left V 4 bases short and J 4 bases short, with 18 bases between. CDR3 protein: CASSSSSLGSADTQYF. CDR3 DNA: TGTGCCAGCAGCTCCTCTAGCTTGGGGAGCGCAGATACGCAGTATTTT.

CDR3 protein: CASSPQGAGLNEQFF. CDR3 nucleotides: TGCGCCAGCAGCCCACAGGGGGCCGGTTTGAATGAGCAGTTCTTC. The rearrangement uses TRBV5-1 and TRBJ2-1, with TRBD1 identical over 9 bases. With V trimmed by 4 bases and J by 7 bases, 9 bases remained unmatched. The CDR3 consists of 15 residues. Germline V gene sequence: CDR1 SGHRS, CDR2 YFSETQ.

This chain links TRBV15 with TRBJ1-1; 9 bases line up with TRBD1. The V gene end was trimmed by 1 base and the J gene end by 7 bases; junction bases not matched to a gene: 4. Germline CDR1 is LNHNV and CDR2 is YYDKDF (reference sequence). This CDR3 has 14 residues. The CDR3 DNA follows: TGTGCCACCAGCAGAGGGAGACAGGGGGTTGAAGCTTTCTTT. Translation gives CATSRGRQGVEAFF.

The chain joins TRBV29-1 to TRBJ2-1; TRBD1 matches at 9 bases. The CDR3 covers 15 residues. Germline CDR1 is SQVTM and CDR2 is ANQGSEA. Trimming at V came to 4 bases and at J to 4 bases, leaving 8 bases not matched to a gene. CDR3: CSVGRQGDLYNEQFF. CDR3 nucleotides: TGCAGCGTTGGCAGACAGGGGGACCTTTACAATGAGCAGTTCTTC.

This clone was picked up one time. This sequence joins TRBV6-5 and TRBJ1-1; 11 bases map to TRBD1. The CDR3 totals 15 residues. Germline values: CDR1 MNHEY, CDR2 SVGAGI. The ends lost 7 bases at V and 1 base at J; junction bases unmatched: 5. Here the CDR3 DNA reads TGTGCCAGCATCAAAGGGACAGGGGGGAACACTGAAGCTTTCTTT. This gives the protein CASIKGTGGNTEAFF.

The chain recombines TRBV19 with TRBJ1-5; D unclear. V lost 3 bases, J lost 2 bases, and 5 bases lay in between. The CDR3 is 13 amino acids. Germline CDR1 reads LNHDA; CDR2 reads SQIVND (reference sequence). CDR3 protein: CASSMRGNQPQHF. CDR3 coding DNA: TGTGCCAGTAGTATGAGGGGCAATCAGCCCCAGCATTTT. Based on the CDR3 plus reference TRBV19 and TRBJ1-5, the full variable domain is DGGITQSPKYLFRKEGQNVTLSCEQNLNHDAMYWYRQDPGQGLRLIYYSQIVNDFQKGDIAEGYSVSREKKESFPLTVTSAQKNPTAFYLCASSMRGNQPQHFGDGTRLSIL.

The rearrangement uses TRBV19 and TRBJ1-1; 8 nucleotides agree with TRBD1. CDR3 length: 15 amino acids. The V segment lost 9 bases and the J segment 0 bases; nucleotides outside the gene matches: 9. CDR1 LNHDA and CDR2 SQIVND come from the germline V gene (reference sequence). The CDR3 loop is CASSIRGQVNTEAFF. The CDR3 nucleotides are TGTGCCAGCTCCATACGGGGACAGGTGAACACTGAAGCTTTCTTT.

The V and J genes are TRBV6-5 and TRBJ2-7, with TRBD2 matching over 7 bases. This CDR3 contains 14 residues. With V trimmed by 6 bases and J by 2 bases, 7 bases remained unmatched. Germline V gene sequence: CDR1 MNHEY, CDR2 SVGAGI. The CDR3 DNA reads as TGTGCCAGCAGATTATCTAGCGGCGCCTACGAGCAGTACTTC. Protein product: CASRLSSGAYEQYF.

This sequence joins TRBV29-1 and TRBJ1-2; 11 bases agree with TRBD1. The V and J ends lost 3 bases and 4 bases, in that order; junction bases with no gene match: 4. The CDR3 is made up of 14 amino acids. Germline assignment: CDR1 SQVTM and CDR2 ANQGSEA. CDR3 DNA: TGCAGCGTTGAGTCGGGGACAGGGGGCTATGGCTACACCTTC. It codes for CSVESGTGGYGYTF.

The gene calls are TRBV19 and TRBJ1-2; TRBD1 matches at 10 bases. The CDR3 length is 14 residues. The V gene's germline CDR1 is LNHDA and CDR2 SQIVND (reference sequence). The V gene end was trimmed by 3 bases and the J gene end by 8 bases; junction bases not matched to a gene: 6. The CDR3, as DNA: TGTGCCAGTAGTATCCCGACAGGGGGCTTCGGCTACACCTTC. It is translated as CASSIPTGGFGYTF.